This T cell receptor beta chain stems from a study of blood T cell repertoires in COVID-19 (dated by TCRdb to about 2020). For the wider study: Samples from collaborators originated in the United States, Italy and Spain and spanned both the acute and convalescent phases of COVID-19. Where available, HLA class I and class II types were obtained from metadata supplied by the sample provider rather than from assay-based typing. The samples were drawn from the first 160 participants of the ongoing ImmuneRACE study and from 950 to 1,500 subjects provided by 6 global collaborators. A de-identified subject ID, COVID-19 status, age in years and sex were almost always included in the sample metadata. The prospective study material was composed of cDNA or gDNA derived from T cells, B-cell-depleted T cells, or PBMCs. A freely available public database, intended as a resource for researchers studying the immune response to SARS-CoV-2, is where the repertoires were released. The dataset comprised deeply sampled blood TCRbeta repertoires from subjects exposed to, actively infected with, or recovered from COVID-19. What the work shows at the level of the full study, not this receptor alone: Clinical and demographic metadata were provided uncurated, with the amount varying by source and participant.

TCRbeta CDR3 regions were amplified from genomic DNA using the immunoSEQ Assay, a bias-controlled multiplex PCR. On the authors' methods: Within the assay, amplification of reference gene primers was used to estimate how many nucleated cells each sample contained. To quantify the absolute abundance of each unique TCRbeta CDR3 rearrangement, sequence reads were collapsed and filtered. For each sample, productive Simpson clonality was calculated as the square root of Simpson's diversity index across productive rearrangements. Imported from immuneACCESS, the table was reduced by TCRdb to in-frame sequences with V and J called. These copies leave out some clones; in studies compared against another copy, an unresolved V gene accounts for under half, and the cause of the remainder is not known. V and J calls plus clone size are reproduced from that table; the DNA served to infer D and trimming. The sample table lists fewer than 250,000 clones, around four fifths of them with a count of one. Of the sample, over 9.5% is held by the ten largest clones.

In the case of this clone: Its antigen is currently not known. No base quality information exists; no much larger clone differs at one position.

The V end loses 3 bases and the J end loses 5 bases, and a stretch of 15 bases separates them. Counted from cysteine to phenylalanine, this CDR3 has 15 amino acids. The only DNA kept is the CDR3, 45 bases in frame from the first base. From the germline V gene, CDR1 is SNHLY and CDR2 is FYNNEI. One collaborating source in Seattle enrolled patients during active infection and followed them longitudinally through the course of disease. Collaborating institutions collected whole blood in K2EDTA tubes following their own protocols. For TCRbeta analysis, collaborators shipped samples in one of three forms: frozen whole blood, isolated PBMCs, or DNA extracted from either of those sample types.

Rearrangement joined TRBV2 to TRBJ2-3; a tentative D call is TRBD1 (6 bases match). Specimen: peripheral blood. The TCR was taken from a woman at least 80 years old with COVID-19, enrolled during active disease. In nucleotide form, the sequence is TGTGCCAGCAGTGACAGGGGTTTGAGTATAGATACGCAGTATTTT. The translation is CASSDRGLSIDTQYF.